These 6 T cell receptor beta chains were sequenced from one sample in a study of technical replicates of blood from a handful of donors. The data were produced by immunoSEQ multiplex PCR, yet TCRdb's version contains in-frame clones alone and is incomplete. The sample holds over 75,000 clones, under 97% seen once. The material sequenced was T cells isolated from PBMCs. These receptors were obtained from a human donor in good health.

The table lists this clone with a count of one. The V gene is TRBV5-4, the J gene TRBJ2-7, with 11 bases aligning to TRBD2. Trimming took 1 base from V and 2 from J; bases not matched to a gene: 2. CDR1 and CDR2 from the germline V gene are SGHNT and YYREEE (reference sequence). This CDR3 has 15 residues. The CDR3 DNA is TGTGCCAGCAGCTTGACTAGCGGGGGACCCTACGAGCAGTACTTC. Its translation: CASSLTSGGPYEQYF.

This chain uses TRBV27 with TRBJ2-5; weak D call: TRBD1 (5 bases). The ends were cut back, 4 bases at V and 4 bases at J, with 13 bases in the middle. The length of the CDR3 is 14 residues. CDR1 MNHEY and CDR2 SMNVEV come from the germline V gene (reference sequence). CDR3 amino acids: CASSSPRQGETQYF. Here the CDR3 DNA reads TGTGCCAGCAGTTCGCCCCGTCAGGGAGAGACCCAGTACTTC.

The chain recombines TRBV7-6 with TRBJ1-5; TRBD1 agrees at 9 bases. Germline V CDR1 and CDR2: SGHVS, FNYEAQ. J lost 0 bases, V lost 5 bases, and 17 bases had no gene match. The CDR3 spans 20 residues. CDR3 loop: CASSPSPYRGPSGSNQPQHF. CDR3 nucleotides: TGTGCCAGCAGCCCTAGCCCCTACAGGGGGCCAAGCGGTAGCAATCAGCCCCAGCATTTT.

The CDR3 nucleotides are TGTGCCAGCAGTCCAGGGAACACCGGGGAGCTGTTTTTT. This encodes CASSPGNTGELFF. The chain recombines TRBV2 with TRBJ2-2; no definite D call. CDR3 length: 13 residues. V was shortened by 5 bases and J by 1 base, with 5 bases between the two germline ends. Looked up from germline, CDR1 is SNHLY and CDR2 is FYNNEI.

The rearrangement joins TRBV6-4 to TRBJ1-1; D not resolved. Per the germline V gene, CDR1 is MRHNA and CDR2 is SNTAGT. The CDR3 runs to 15 residues. Trimming took 6 bases from V and 6 from J, leaving 20 bases between them. CDR3: CASSDKPGVGAEAFF. As DNA, the CDR3 is TGTGCCAGCAGCGACAAACCGGGAGTAGGCGCTGAAGCTTTCTTT.

The genes are TRBV7-3 and TRBJ2-4; 7 bases align to TRBD2. From germline, CDR1 is SGHTA and CDR2 FQGTGA. Unmatched junction bases numbered 17, after V lost 5 bases and J lost 7 bases. CDR3 size: 17 residues. CDR3 sequence reads: CASSASGTPAMGNIQYF. Here the CDR3 DNA reads TGTGCCAGCAGCGCAAGCGGGACCCCTGCGATGGGGAACATTCAGTACTTC.